One and the same sample provided the 27 T cell receptor beta chains below, sequenced in a study of T cell responses to AZD1222 COVID-19 vaccine. Clones were read by immunoSEQ multiplex PCR, and TCRdb kept only the in-frame ones, dropping some. The data show fewer than 150,000 clones, with 93% seen just once and under 4% held by the top ten. The sequencing here drew on peripheral blood, taken on day 0 of AZD1222 vaccination. The receptors shown here come from an adult in good health.

V is TRBV7-8 and J is TRBJ1-1; 9 bases are shared with TRBD1. The ends lost 1 base at V and 0 bases at J; junction bases unmatched: 3. Germline CDR1 and CDR2: SGHVS and FQNEAQ. The CDR3 sequence is 16 residues long. CDR3 DNA sequence: TGTGCCAGCAGCTTAGTACAGGGGGCGTTGAACACTGAAGCTTTCTTT. Its protein is CASSLVQGALNTEAFF. The full variable domain, with the rest looked up from reference TRBV7-8 and TRBJ1-1, is GAGVSQSPRYKVAKRGQDVALRCDPISGHVSLFWYQQALGQGPEFLTYFQNEAQLDKSGLPSDRFFAERPEGSVSTLKIQRTQQEDSAVYLCASSLVQGALNTEAFFGQGTRLTVV.

Here the CDR3 DNA reads TGTGCCAGCACGGAAACTTCGAACACCGGGGAGCTGTTTTTT. It is translated as CASTETSNTGELFF. The chain uses TRBV7-3 and TRBJ2-2, with D uncertain. The germline V gene has CDR1 SGHTA and CDR2 FQGTGA. Between the trimmed V and J ends, which lost 7 bases and 0 bases, there was a span of 9 bases. This CDR3 region has 14 residues.

CDR3 protein: CASSYGTSGKTDTQYF. CDR3 nucleotide sequence: TGTGCCAGCAGTTACGGGACTAGCGGGAAAACAGATACGCAGTATTTT. The gene calls are TRBV6-6 and TRBJ2-3, with TRBD2 matching 13 bases. V was clipped by 2 bases and J by 3 bases; unmatched bases: 2. The germline V gene encodes CDR1 MNHNY and CDR2 SVGAGI (reference sequence). The CDR3 is made up of 16 amino acids.

The V gene is TRBV19, the J gene TRBJ1-1; weak D call: TRBD1 (5 bases). Trimming removed 3 bases at V and 5 bases at J, with 16 bases between. This CDR3 has 15 residues. Germline CDR1 and CDR2: LNHDA and SQIVND (reference sequence). The CDR3 DNA reads TGTGCCAGTAGTATTATCGGAGGGGTAGGTACTGAAGCTTTCTTT. Translating gives CASSIIGGVGTEAFF.

This chain connects TRBV10-2 to TRBJ2-3, with D perhaps TRBD2 (7 bases). The CDR3 contains 15 residues. CDR1 is WSHSY and CDR2 is SAAADI in the germline V gene. Trimming removed 3 bases from V and 2 bases from J, with 12 bases in between. The CDR3 region has the DNA TGCGCCAGCAGTGACCGGGGGGCCAACACAGATACGCAGTATTTT. Translating gives CASSDRGANTDTQYF.

The V call is TRBV7-6, the J call TRBJ2-3; TRBD2 matches 7 bases. Losses at the gene ends were 2 bases for V and 0 bases for J; bases not matched to a gene: 17. Germline V CDR1 and CDR2: SGHVS, FNYEAQ. The CDR3 contains 20 residues. For the CDR3, the DNA is TGTGCCAGCAGCTTATTGGGTCGGGCTAGCGGCCAAGGCAGCACAGATACGCAGTATTTT. The encoded protein is CASSLLGRASGQGSTDTQYF.

The chain carries TRBV28 and TRBJ1-1; perhaps TRBD1 as D (5 bases). The V gene lost 6 bases and the J gene lost 8 bases, with 13 bases spanning the gap. CDR1 MDHEN and CDR2 SYDVKM come from the germline V gene. The CDR3 extends over 12 amino acids. The CDR3 reads CASSSDSLEAFF. CDR3 bases: TGTGCCAGCAGCAGTGACAGCTTAGAAGCTTTCTTT.

The genes are TRBV12-3 or TRBV12-4 and TRBJ1-6; possibly TRBD1 for D (6 bases). Between the trimmed V and J ends, which lost 10 bases and 8 bases, there was a span of 15 bases. This CDR3 region has 13 residues. CDR3 DNA: TGTGCCACCTCTGACAGGAGGTATTCACCCCTCCACTTT. Translating it yields CATSDRRYSPLHF.

This chain uses TRBV28 with TRBJ2-1; 10 bases match TRBD2. This CDR3 is built from 17 residues. Germline CDR1 reads MDHEN; CDR2 reads SYDVKM. V shed 0 bases, J shed 7 bases, and the junction held 9 bases outside the gene matches. CDR3 residues: CASSLWASGRQFNEQFF. In DNA form, the CDR3 reads TGTGCCAGCAGTTTATGGGCTAGCGGGAGACAATTTAATGAGCAGTTCTTC.

The chain links TRBV7-9 to TRBJ2-3; tentative D call: TRBD2 (5 bases). This CDR3 is built from 14 residues. The V end was cut by 5 bases, the J end by 2 bases, with 11 bases between. Per the germline V gene, CDR1 is SEHNR and CDR2 is FQNEAQ (reference sequence). CDR3 amino acids: CASSPRATTDTQYF. In DNA form, the CDR3 reads TGTGCCAGCAGCCCGCGGGCTACCACAGATACGCAGTATTTT.

CDR3 sequence reads: CASSQDAGVNSPLHF. CDR3 sequence (DNA): TGTGCCAGCAGCCAAGATGCCGGGGTTAATTCACCCCTCCACTTT. The V call is TRBV14, the J call TRBJ1-6; D is unresolved. The length of the CDR3 is 15 residues. Germline loops: CDR1 SGHDN, CDR2 FVKESK. V dropped 0 bases and J dropped 6 bases, with 9 bases sitting between them.

This rearrangement joins TRBV18 to TRBJ1-4, with a weak D call TRBD1 (6 bases). CDR1 and CDR2 from the germline V gene are KGHSH and LQKENI. V shed 6 bases and J shed 5 bases, with 13 bases lying between them. The CDR3 is made up of 14 amino acids. Here the CDR3 DNA reads TGTGCCAGCTCCCCGGGACAAGAGAATGAAAAACTGTTTTTT. This encodes CASSPGQENEKLFF. Filled out from reference TRBV18 and TRBJ1-4, the complete variable domain reads NAGVMQNPRHLVRRRGQEARLRCSPMKGHSHVYWYRQLPEEGLKFMVYLQKENIIDESGMPKERFSAEFPKEGPSILRIQQVVRGDSAAYFCASSPGQENEKLFFGSGTQLSVL.

The chain combines TRBV28 with TRBJ2-7; D may correspond to TRBD1 or TRBD2 (6 bases each). The CDR3 is made up of 15 amino acids. V lost 2 bases and J lost 7, with 18 bases in between. Germline CDR1 reads MDHEN; CDR2 reads SYDVKM. In nucleotides, the CDR3 is TGTGCCAGCAGTTTACAGGGGAGGAACCCTGGGGAGCAGTACTTC. Translated: CASSLQGRNPGEQYF.

The CDR3 DNA is TGTGCCAGCTCACCACTTCAGGGCGGAAAGGTTGAAGCTTTCTTT. Translation: CASSPLQGGKVEAFF. This sequence joins TRBV18 and TRBJ1-1, with D perhaps TRBD1 (5 bases). The CDR3 consists of 15 residues. The germline V and J ends were trimmed by 1 base and 7 bases, with 16 bases remaining between them. Germline CDR1 is KGHSH and CDR2 is LQKENI.

The V gene is TRBV2, the J gene TRBJ1-5, with no clear D. V lost 2 bases and J lost 11, with 16 bases in between. From germline, CDR1 is SNHLY and CDR2 FYNNEI. The CDR3 has 14 amino acids. The CDR3 DNA reads TGTGCCAGCAGTGAATTTACGGTCGCTGAGGCCCAGCATTTT. Its translation: CASSEFTVAEAQHF.

The chain links TRBV2 to TRBJ1-6; TRBD1 agrees at 7 bases. Germline values: CDR1 SNHLY, CDR2 FYNNEI. V lost 6 bases to trimming and J lost 0 bases; unmatched junction nucleotides: 2. The CDR3 has 15 amino acids. CDR3 loop: CASSGDSSYNSPLHF. CDR3 coding DNA: TGTGCCAGCAGCGGGGACAGCTCCTATAATTCACCCCTCCACTTT. The full variable domain, its missing parts supplied by reference TRBV2 and TRBJ1-6, is EPEVTQTPSHQVTQMGQEVILRCVPISNHLYFYWYRQILGQKVEFLVSFYNNEISEKSEIFDDQFSVERPDGSNFTLKIRSTKLEDSAMYFCASSGDSSYNSPLHFGNGTRLTVT.

This clone was detected only a few times. The CDR3 region is CASSPRQGLDTGELFF. CDR3 nucleotides: TGCGCCAGCAGCCCAAGACAGGGGCTCGACACCGGGGAGCTGTTTTTT. The chain uses TRBV5-1 and TRBJ2-2; 8 bases map to TRBD1. CDR3 size: 16 residues. CDR1 SGHRS and CDR2 YFSETQ come from the germline V gene. The junction had 8 bases not matched to a gene; V was cut back by 4 bases and J by 3 bases.

The chain recombines TRBV19 with TRBJ2-1, with a tentative D call TRBD1 (8 bases). Germline V lookup: CDR1 LNHDA, CDR2 SQIVND (reference sequence). The CDR3 is 18 amino acids. CDR3 in amino acids: CATSQGASIGRYYNEQFF. CDR3 coding DNA: TGTGCAACGAGTCAGGGGGCATCAATCGGGAGGTACTACAATGAGCAGTTCTTC.

The chain employs TRBV28 and TRBJ2-1; 7 nucleotides align to TRBD1. Germline CDR1 and CDR2: MDHEN and SYDVKM. This CDR3 is built from 15 residues. V lost 5 bases and J lost 4; bases outside the gene matches: 8. The CDR3 DNA reads TGTGCCAGCAGTCTTACAGGGGACAAATACAATGAGCAGTTCTTC. Translated: CASSLTGDKYNEQFF.

This clone was seen a single time. The chain is built from TRBV28 and TRBJ1-1; no clear D gene. Germline CDR1 and CDR2: MDHEN and SYDVKM. V gave up 6 bases and J gave up 4 bases, with 12 bases separating them. This CDR3 comprises 13 residues. CDR3 nucleotides: TGTGCCAGCAGGGAGGACTTTGGCACTGAAGCTTTCTTT. Encoded protein: CASREDFGTEAFF.

The chain combines TRBV7-9 with TRBJ2-2; D assignment may be TRBD1 or TRBD2 (6 bases each). This CDR3 region has 19 residues. Germline V gene data show CDR1 as SEHNR and CDR2 as FQNEAQ (reference sequence). Trimming took 8 bases from V and 1 from J, leaving 26 bases between them. The CDR3 loop is CASRTPAGPKGGNTGELFF. In DNA, the CDR3 is TGTGCCAGCCGGACCCCCGCGGGCCCCAAGGGGGGGAACACCGGGGAGCTGTTTTTT.

This chain connects TRBV27 to TRBJ2-1; the match to TRBD1 covers 9 bases. CDR3 length: 15 amino acids. With V trimmed by 5 bases and J by 6 bases, 8 bases remained unmatched. The germline V gene has CDR1 MNHEY and CDR2 SMNVEV (reference sequence). The CDR3 region has the DNA TGTGCCAGCAGTCTCCGGGACAGGGTCTCCAATGAGCAGTTCTTC. This gives the protein CASSLRDRVSNEQFF.

The chain has TRBV4-3 and TRBJ2-3, with 10 bases aligning to TRBD2. This CDR3 contains 17 residues. V shed 1 base, J shed 1 base, and the junction held 5 bases outside the gene matches. Germline-derived CDR1 and CDR2 are LGHNA and YSLEER. The CDR3 region has the DNA TGCGCCAGCAGCCAAGGGTCTAGCGGGAGAGGCACAGATACGCAGTATTTT. It specifies CASSQGSSGRGTDTQYF.

The V call is TRBV19, the J call TRBJ2-7; the D gene could be TRBD1 or TRBD2 (6 bases each). Per the germline V gene, CDR1 is LNHDA and CDR2 is SQIVND (reference sequence). The CDR3 is 15 residues long. Trimming left V 5 bases short and J 1 base short, with 15 bases between. The CDR3 region is CASSGRDTTSYEQYF. The CDR3 DNA reads TGTGCCAGTAGTGGGCGGGACACCACGTCCTACGAGCAGTACTTC.

The chain links TRBV5-5 to TRBJ2-6, with TRBD1 matching 8 bases. Germline V lookup: CDR1 SGHKS, CDR2 YYEKEE (reference sequence). V was clipped by 6 bases and J by 2 bases; unmatched bases: 13. The CDR3 runs 18 residues. CDR3 in amino acids: CASTHSAGGLPGANVLTF. CDR3 sequence (DNA): TGTGCCAGCACCCATTCCGCAGGGGGCCTACCTGGGGCCAACGTCCTGACTTTC.

This rearrangement joins TRBV30 to TRBJ2-5, with TRBD1 as a possible D gene (6 bases). Germline-derived CDR1 and CDR2 are GTSNPN and SVGIG (reference sequence). V was cut by 5 bases and J by 6 bases, with 13 bases left in between. CDR3 size: 12 residues. CDR3 sequence: CAWSGQGQTQYF. The DNA for the CDR3 is TGTGCCTGGTCGGGGCAGGGGCAGACCCAGTACTTC.

CDR3 loop: CASSPGAQETQYF. For the CDR3, the DNA is TGTGCCAGCTCACCAGGCGCCCAAGAGACCCAGTACTTC. The chain links TRBV18 to TRBJ2-5; unclear D gene. Germline CDR1 and CDR2: KGHSH and LQKENI. The CDR3 contains 13 residues. The germline V and J ends were trimmed by 2 bases and 1 base, with 5 bases remaining between them.